This paragraph reports one T cell receptor beta chain. The data were taken from a study of blood T cell repertoires in COVID-19. Study as a whole: T cells, B-cell-depleted T cells, or PBMCs provided the cDNA or gDNA that served as material.

Assay: immunoSEQ multiplex PCR; the TCRdb copy retains only in-frame clones and omits some. The data show about 40,000 clones, around 85% seen once. The CDR3 is 14 amino acids. The germline V and J ends were trimmed by 4 bases and 0 bases, with 9 bases remaining between them. CDR1 is MDHEN, CDR2 SYDVKM, per germline. The sequencing sample was made of peripheral blood. J is TRBJ2-5 and V is TRBV28, with D maybe TRBD2 (6 bases). The sequence was collected from a man in his forties with active COVID-19. CDR3 coding DNA: TGTGCCAGCAGTTGGGGGGTGCACCAAGAGACCCAGTACTTC. Residues: CASSWGVHQETQYF.